Sequencing of this T cell receptor (beta chain) was carried out in a study of T cell responses to AZD1222 COVID-19 vaccine (TCRdb year 2021). Some background on the complete study: AZD1222 recipients given second doses at about 4 weeks or at about 12 weeks were pooled, since spike-specific TCR depth and breadth were not found to differ between the two schedules. TCR sequencing was performed for 233 trial participants, of whom around 200 were given two doses of AZD1222 and 26 were given two doses of MenACWY control vaccine. Trial participants were enrolled into age subgroups of 18-55, 56-69 and 70-plus years, which contained 148, 28 and 57 TCR-sequenced participants, respectively. Beyond this particular receptor, the publication reports: Conclusions about previously exposed vaccinees are limited because only six or seven AZD1222 recipients were SARS-CoV-2 seropositive at baseline. In the small 56-69-year group, the increase in depth fell short of significance, most likely because of low power. The whole spike protein was spanned by vaccine-associated CD4 TCRs, and dominant responses were seen in regions 160-218 and 743-854. A significant rise in spike-specific TCR breadth and depth was observed after two AZD1222 doses relative to day 0 and relative to MenACWY recipients. Reportedly, close to half of the unique spike-specific TCRs recognized epitopes lying outside the regions that are mutated in the B.1.351 and B.1.1.7 variants. Most participants were white British and females outnumbered males, and the authors suggested that clonal diversity may have been underestimated. Because no day 14 peak-response samples were available, the repertoires could be characterized only after the peak T cell response.

This clone has just a few counts. Which antigen it targets is not known. Base qualities are missing; no much larger clone stands one base away. The CDR3 regions of human TCRbeta chains were subjected to immunosequencing. For the original study's pipeline: Repertoire TCRs were matched against a reference library of SARS-CoV-2-specific TCRs generated with the MIRA antigen-specificity platform. Breadth meant the fraction of unique TCRs that were SARS-CoV-2-associated, whereas depth meant the fraction of total T cells that were SARS-CoV-2-associated. Using the MIRA data, every spike-specific TCR was mapped to the spike region that the TCR reacted to and assigned to either a CD4 or a CD8 class. Log10-transformed breadth and depth values were compared by one-way ANOVA with Sidak's multiple comparisons tests. TCRdb re-hosts the immuneACCESS table, in-frame sequences only. Its copies lack some clones; in the studies checked, an unresolved V gene accounts for under half of them, and the cause for the rest is not known. V, J and clone size are taken as reported in that table, and D and trimming were inferred from the DNA itself. The sample table records 150,000 to 200,000 clones; just under 95% of these occur just once. Approximately 1% of the sample is taken by the ten largest.

V lost 2 bases and J lost 0 bases; the stretch between them is 13 bases long. The germline V gene (reference sequence) sets CDR1 to LNHDA and CDR2 to SQIVND. From the cysteine through the phenylalanine, the CDR3 covers 17 amino acids. Of all the DNA, just the CDR3 is kept, 51 bases in frame from base 1. Interpreted using the paper, the time point label stands for: baseline before first vaccination. The vaccinee samples were drawn from two UK trials, COV001 and COV002, one of which was a single-blind randomized controlled phase 2/3 trial testing AZD1222 (ChAdOx1 nCoV-19) in healthy adults. Trial participant PBMC samples were collected at day 0 and day 28 after the second dose for TCRbeta chain sequencing.

The chain was built from TRBV19 and TRBJ1-4; the D gene lacks a confident call. The receptor's source is an adult in good health. The material was peripheral blood, obtained on day 0 of AZD1222 vaccination. The sequenced DNA: TGTGCCAGTAGTATATTTAGTCCGATCGCAACTAATGAAAAACTGTTTTTT. Its coded protein is CASSIFSPIATNEKLFF. With the rest looked up from the reference TRBV19 and TRBJ1-4 genes rather than sequenced, the full variable domain is DGGITQSPKYLFRKEGQNVTLSCEQNLNHDAMYWYRQDPGQGLRLIYYSQIVNDFQKGDIAEGYSVSREKKESFPLTVTSAQKNPTAFYLCASSIFSPIATNEKLFFGSGTQLSVL.